Listed below are T cell receptor beta chains from one sample, sequenced in a study of T cell responses to AZD1222 COVID-19 vaccine. Profiling relied on immunoSEQ multiplex PCR, and the TCRdb table lists in-frame clones only, not all of them. The sample carries around 67,000 clones, about four fifths recorded once. Sequences were derived from peripheral blood, sampled 28 days after the second AZD1222 dose. These receptors came from an adult who received the AZD1222 COVID-19 vaccine. Each CDR3 is given with its conserved first and last residue.

V,CDR3
TRBV5-4,CASSRGQPSSNTEAFF
TRBV29-1,CSVAAFDTQYF
TRBV15,CATSSYPGLAGDEQYF
TRBV28,CASSPRGHTGELFF
TRBV5-5,CASSFSGSATNEKLFF
TRBV11-3,CASSFGLASDEQFF
TRBV4-1,CASSQVGGGVEAFF
TRBV6-6,CASSSDVNTEAFF
TRBV30,CAWSGQSNTEAFF
TRBV9,CASSPPIQGIFYNEQFF
TRBV15,CATSGPRMRLSNEQFF
TRBV7-9,CASSLGPRGVKSYEQYF
TRBV11-2,CASSLVYGQKSSYEQYF
TRBV7-8,CASSFEGANTGELFF
TRBV27,CASSFHQGTSYEQYF
TRBV13,CASSLASNRHEYEQYF
TRBV4-1,CASSQDGTENEKLFF
TRBV7-2,CASSIAGTSNSPLHF
TRBV19,CASSIVNVRDEAFF
TRBV19,CASSIWVSGNSPLHF
TRBV4-1,CASSRNTGTDSYEQYF
TRBV6-5,CASRKTGRNQPQHF
TRBV15,CATSKLGGQPQHF
TRBV5-1,CASSAENSGANVLTF
TRBV24-1,CATSANGGYTF
TRBV30,CAWSEPLRPLHF
TRBV4-3,CASSQEGYFGTSFPHTGELFF
TRBV2,CASMLQGYTEAFF
TRBV7-9,CASSSTGARLFF
TRBV12-3/TRBV12-4,CASSQGISYEQYF
TRBV6-5,CASSYGVRRSEAFF
TRBV24-1,CATSESYGYTF
TRBV19,CASARIGMDIQYF
TRBV6-5,CASRPTGTEAFF
TRBV7-8,CASSFGAAGVTEAFF
TRBV9,CASSVVAGQKYEQYF
TRBV7-2,CASSAGLAVEEQYF
TRBV9,CASSVDSSGGYTF
TRBV4-3,CASSQPTGGAYNEQFF
TRBV27,CASSLFLGEQFF
TRBV15,CATSRNREGTGELFF
TRBV5-4,CASSSGLGGETQYF
TRBV21-1,CASSKPGFQVQDNSPLHF
TRBV5-8,CASSLSWGWGDTEAFF
TRBV5-5,CASNQGLGSRPQHF
TRBV28,CASIAHTKVLQGNSDF
TRBV10-2,CASSPAGLTSVGADTQYF
TRBV7-9,CASSLGVRDQPQHF
TRBV18,CASSLRGPENSPLHF
TRBV12-3/TRBV12-4,CASSLNNGQPQHF
TRBV6-1,CASSDEISGGYEQYF
TRBV6-5,CASSYNDISGNTIYF
TRBV12-3/TRBV12-4,CATRADSNQPQHF
TRBV7-8,CASSPFSGDDNEQFF
TRBV13,CASSYRDRGYEQYF
TRBV4-3,CASRPDGGAGNTIYF
TRBV18,CASSLETGKISPLHF
TRBV7-6,CASRGESSVEADTIYF
TRBV18,CASSSRTGGNTGELFF